One and the same sample provided the 23 T cell receptor beta chains below, sequenced in a study of identical twins (dated by TCRdb to about 2016). Library preparation was by 5' RACE. The instrument given in TCRdb is Illumina HiSeq 2000. The public sequencing data were trimmed at Q25 with fastp and processed into clonotypes with MiXCR by TCRdb, which kept only in-frame beta chains. Every distinct CDR3 protein forms one entry, paired with its most common genes and DNA. A total of 650,000 to 800,000 distinct CDR3 sequences appear in this sample, approximately 9% of them only once. Approximately 0.94% of the sample is held by the ten biggest clonotypes. These same data were also listed under a study on yellow fever vaccine responses in identical twins.

The sequencing input was PBMCs. All receptors come from a woman aged 18-35 years in good health.

In this sample, this clonotype turned up a few times. The chain employs TRBV30 and TRBJ1-1; D is ambiguous. Trimming removed 0 bases from V and 5 bases from J, with 4 bases in between. The length of the CDR3 is 11 residues. Germline assignment: CDR1 GTSNPN and CDR2 SVGIG (reference sequence). The CDR3 DNA sequence: TGTGCCTGGAGTGTAGGTACTGAAGCTTTCTTT. Translation: CAWSVGTEAFF.

The chain recombines TRBV20-1 with TRBJ2-7, with 7 bases matching TRBD2. The ends lost 2 bases at V and 4 bases at J; junction bases unmatched: 5. The CDR3 sequence is 13 residues long. The V gene's germline CDR1 is DFQATT and CDR2 SNEGSKA (reference sequence). The CDR3 loop is CSARLGGVYEQYF. The DNA for the CDR3 is TGCAGTGCTAGACTGGGGGGGGTTTACGAGCAGTACTTC.

CDR3 amino acids: CASTPMESSGDWGETQYF. The CDR3 DNA is TGTGCCAGCACCCCCATGGAGAGTAGCGGGGACTGGGGAGAGACCCAGTACTTC. This chain uses TRBV11-1 with TRBJ2-5; TRBD2 matches 8 bases. The CDR3 consists of 18 residues. Germline values: CDR1 SGHAT, CDR2 FQDESV (reference sequence). The trim removed 7 bases at V and 4 bases at J, leaving 20 bases unmatched.

In this sample, this clonotype turned up a few times. At one of its ends the junction is not consistent with the germline gene, which may arise from a read error. This chain joins TRBV12-3 or TRBV12-4 and TRBJ2-1; 13 bases are shared with TRBD2. The CDR3 consists of 15 residues. CDR3 sequence (DNA): TGTGCCAGCAGGTTAGGACTAGCGGGAGACAGTGAGCAGTTCTTC. Protein sequence: CASRLGLAGDSEQFF.

The chain has TRBV14 and TRBJ2-7; D perhaps matches TRBD1 (6 bases). V was pared by 5 bases and J by 3 bases, with 17 bases between. Per the germline V gene, CDR1 is SGHDN and CDR2 is FVKESK. CDR3 length: 15 residues. The CDR3 region is CASSSSDRTYYEQYF. The DNA of the CDR3 is TGTGCCAGCAGCTCCAGCGACAGGACTTACTACGAGCAGTACTTC.

A remark on this clonotype: The likely explanation is a read error, given a far larger clone one base away. V and J are TRBV28 and TRBJ2-1, with D unclear. The CDR3 sequence is 12 residues long. The V gene's germline CDR1 is MDHEN and CDR2 SYDVKM. The V and J ends lost 2 bases and 6 bases respectively, with 5 bases between them. CDR3 bases: TGTGCCAGCAGTTTAAGGTTCAATGAGCAGTTCTTC. This sequence encodes CASSLRFNEQFF.

The V and J genes are TRBV20-1 and TRBJ2-2; 8 bases agree with TRBD1. Germline CDR1 reads DFQATT; CDR2 reads SNEGSKA (reference sequence). V lost 6 bases and J lost 6; bases outside the gene matches: 12. The CDR3 contains 15 residues. CDR3 nucleotide sequence: TGCAGTGCCAGCCCTTTCGGACAGGGCCCCGGGGAGCTGTTTTTT. Its translation: CSASPFGQGPGELFF.

There are many counts of this clonotype. This chain links TRBV7-2 with TRBJ2-1, with D maybe TRBD2 (5 bases). The V end was cut by 1 base, the J end by 5 bases, with 9 bases between. The germline V gene has CDR1 SGHTA and CDR2 FQGNSA. The CDR3 has 14 amino acids. CDR3 sequence: CASSLDGMNNEQFF. Here the CDR3 DNA reads TGTGCCAGCAGCTTAGACGGGATGAACAATGAGCAGTTCTTC.

This clonotype showed up many times. The chain couples TRBV20-1 to TRBJ1-5; 7 bases align to TRBD1. Germline V gene sequence: CDR1 DFQATT, CDR2 SNEGSKA (reference sequence). This CDR3 has 15 residues. Trimming removed 6 bases from V and 4 bases from J; junction bases left unmatched: 12. The CDR3 bases are TGCAGTGCCCCGCCAGGGGGGCCGGGAAATCAGCCCCAGCATTTT. This encodes CSAPPGGPGNQPQHF.

The J gene is TRBJ2-1, the V gene TRBV7-2; D is possibly TRBD2 (6 bases). The CDR3 length is 16 residues. Trimming stripped 5 bases from V and 1 base from J, with 15 bases between. Germline assignment: CDR1 SGHTA and CDR2 FQGNSA. The CDR3 protein is CASSVFFGSSYNEQFF. CDR3 in DNA: TGTGCCAGCAGCGTGTTTTTCGGGAGTTCCTACAATGAGCAGTTCTTC.

In DNA, the CDR3 is TGTGCCAGCTGGGGGGGCAATGAGCAGTTCTTC. This sequence encodes CASWGGNEQFF. The chain links TRBV7-9 to TRBJ2-1; TRBD2 matches 7 bases. Germline CDR1 and CDR2: SEHNR and FQNEAQ (reference sequence). The CDR3 consists of 11 residues. Trimming at V came to 8 bases and at J to 6 bases, leaving 1 base not matched to a gene.

The rearrangement joins TRBV28 to TRBJ2-3; D gene unclear. The CDR3 is made up of 14 amino acids. V lost 6 bases and J 2 bases, leaving 12 bases between the germline ends. Germline values: CDR1 MDHEN, CDR2 SYDVKM. CDR3 nucleotide sequence: TGTGCCAGCAGCCACGCCGACAACACAGATACGCAGTATTTT. Protein sequence: CASSHADNTDTQYF.

J is TRBJ2-6 and V is TRBV6-1; 11 nucleotides match TRBD2. V shed 0 bases, J shed 1 base, and the junction held 2 bases outside the gene matches. Germline values: CDR1 MNHNS, CDR2 SASEGT. This CDR3 contains 18 residues. Here the CDR3 DNA reads TGTGCCAGCAGTGAAGCGATAGCGGGGGGGTCTGGGGCCAACGTCCTGACTTTC. Amino acids: CASSEAIAGGSGANVLTF.

This clonotype has a handful of counts. V and J are TRBV4-3 and TRBJ2-7; 11 bases align to TRBD1. J gave up 5 bases and V 4 bases, and 4 bases lay outside the gene matches. Germline-derived CDR1 and CDR2 are LGHNA and YSLEER. This CDR3 comprises 14 residues. As DNA, the CDR3 is TGCGCCAGCAGCCGGGGACAGGGGGGAGACGAGCAGTACTTC. It codes for CASSRGQGGDEQYF.

Only a few counts were recorded for this clonotype. The J gene is TRBJ2-4, the V gene TRBV12-3 or TRBV12-4; 7 positions agree with TRBD2. Trimming took 4 bases from V and 7 from J; bases not matched to a gene: 10. The CDR3 is 15 amino acids. The CDR3 bases are TGTGCCAGCAGTTCTAGCTTTAGCGGGCGGAACATTCAGTACTTC. Translating it yields CASSSSFSGRNIQYF.

The chain uses TRBV5-1 and TRBJ2-2, with D unresolved. This CDR3 has 13 residues. Per germline, CDR1 SGHRS and CDR2 YFSETQ. Trimming cost V 5 bases and J 6 bases, with 11 bases left between them. The CDR3: CASRPLTAGELFF. The CDR3 DNA follows: TGCGCCAGCAGACCATTAACGGCCGGGGAGCTGTTTTTT.

This clonotype was seen a handful of times. The rearrangement links TRBV20-1 to TRBJ2-5; 11 bases match TRBD2. Germline values: CDR1 DFQATT, CDR2 SNEGSKA (reference sequence). There are 16 residues in the CDR3. V gave up 1 base and J gave up 2 bases; unmatched junction bases: 6. The CDR3 protein is CSARVVAGGRQETQYF. Written as DNA, the CDR3 is TGCAGTGCTAGAGTCGTAGCGGGAGGGCGGCAAGAGACCCAGTACTTC.

The J gene is TRBJ2-1, the V gene TRBV3-1; D possibly corresponds to TRBD2 (5 bases). Trimming took off 2 bases at V and 4 bases at J, with 15 bases between the two ends. Germline values: CDR1 LGHDT, CDR2 YNNKEL (reference sequence). The CDR3 runs to 16 residues. The CDR3 DNA is TGTGCCAGCAGCCAAACGAAAGGAGGTCAATACAATGAGCAGTTCTTC. Protein sequence: CASSQTKGGQYNEQFF.

This clonotype came up a few times. The chain has TRBV20-1 and TRBJ1-4; a weak D match, TRBD1 (5 bases). This CDR3 spans 14 amino acids. Trimming left V 2 bases short and J 7 bases short, with 14 bases between. The V gene's germline CDR1 is DFQATT and CDR2 SNEGSKA (reference sequence). The CDR3 loop is CSARYSGLLEKLFF. DNA for the CDR3: TGCAGTGCTAGATACTCGGGACTCCTTGAAAAACTGTTTTTT.

The J gene is TRBJ1-5, the V gene TRBV10-3; D not certain. CDR1 and CDR2 from the germline V gene are ENHRY and SYGVKD. The CDR3 is made up of 16 amino acids. V dropped 0 bases and J dropped 0 bases, with 9 bases sitting between them. CDR3 protein: CAISESVAYSNQPQHF. For the CDR3, the DNA is TGTGCCATCAGTGAGTCTGTGGCGTATAGCAATCAGCCCCAGCATTTT.

There are a few counts of this clonotype. This chain links TRBV4-1 with TRBJ2-5; D could derive from TRBD1 or TRBD2 (5 bases each). CDR3 length equals 17 residues. Germline CDR1 and CDR2: MGHRA and YSYEKL. V lost 0 bases to trimming and J lost 4 bases, with 18 bases between them. This CDR3 reads CASSQEPGTPFGETQYF. The CDR3 coding sequence is TGCGCCAGCAGCCAAGAGCCCGGGACCCCTTTCGGAGAGACCCAGTACTTC.

This clonotype was counted at least ten times. Its ends do not fully match the called genes, so a read error is possible. The rearrangement uses TRBV7-2 and TRBJ2-1; a possible D gene is TRBD2 (6 bases). The CDR3 is made up of 15 amino acids. CDR1 and CDR2 (germline): SGHTA, FQGNSA. The CDR3 bases are TGTGCCAGCAGCTCGACCCCGTTAGTTAGCGGAGGGTGGGTCTTC. It yields the protein CASSSTPLVSGGWVF.

This clonotype came up a few times. The rearrangement uses TRBV18 and TRBJ2-5; D uncertain. The V gene lost 2 bases and the J gene lost 1 base, with 8 bases spanning the gap. This CDR3 comprises 14 residues. Germline V lookup: CDR1 KGHSH, CDR2 LQKENI. The CDR3 nucleotides read TGTGCCAGCTCACCAGGACCAGGCCAAGAGACCCAGTACTTC. Its protein product is CASSPGPGQETQYF.